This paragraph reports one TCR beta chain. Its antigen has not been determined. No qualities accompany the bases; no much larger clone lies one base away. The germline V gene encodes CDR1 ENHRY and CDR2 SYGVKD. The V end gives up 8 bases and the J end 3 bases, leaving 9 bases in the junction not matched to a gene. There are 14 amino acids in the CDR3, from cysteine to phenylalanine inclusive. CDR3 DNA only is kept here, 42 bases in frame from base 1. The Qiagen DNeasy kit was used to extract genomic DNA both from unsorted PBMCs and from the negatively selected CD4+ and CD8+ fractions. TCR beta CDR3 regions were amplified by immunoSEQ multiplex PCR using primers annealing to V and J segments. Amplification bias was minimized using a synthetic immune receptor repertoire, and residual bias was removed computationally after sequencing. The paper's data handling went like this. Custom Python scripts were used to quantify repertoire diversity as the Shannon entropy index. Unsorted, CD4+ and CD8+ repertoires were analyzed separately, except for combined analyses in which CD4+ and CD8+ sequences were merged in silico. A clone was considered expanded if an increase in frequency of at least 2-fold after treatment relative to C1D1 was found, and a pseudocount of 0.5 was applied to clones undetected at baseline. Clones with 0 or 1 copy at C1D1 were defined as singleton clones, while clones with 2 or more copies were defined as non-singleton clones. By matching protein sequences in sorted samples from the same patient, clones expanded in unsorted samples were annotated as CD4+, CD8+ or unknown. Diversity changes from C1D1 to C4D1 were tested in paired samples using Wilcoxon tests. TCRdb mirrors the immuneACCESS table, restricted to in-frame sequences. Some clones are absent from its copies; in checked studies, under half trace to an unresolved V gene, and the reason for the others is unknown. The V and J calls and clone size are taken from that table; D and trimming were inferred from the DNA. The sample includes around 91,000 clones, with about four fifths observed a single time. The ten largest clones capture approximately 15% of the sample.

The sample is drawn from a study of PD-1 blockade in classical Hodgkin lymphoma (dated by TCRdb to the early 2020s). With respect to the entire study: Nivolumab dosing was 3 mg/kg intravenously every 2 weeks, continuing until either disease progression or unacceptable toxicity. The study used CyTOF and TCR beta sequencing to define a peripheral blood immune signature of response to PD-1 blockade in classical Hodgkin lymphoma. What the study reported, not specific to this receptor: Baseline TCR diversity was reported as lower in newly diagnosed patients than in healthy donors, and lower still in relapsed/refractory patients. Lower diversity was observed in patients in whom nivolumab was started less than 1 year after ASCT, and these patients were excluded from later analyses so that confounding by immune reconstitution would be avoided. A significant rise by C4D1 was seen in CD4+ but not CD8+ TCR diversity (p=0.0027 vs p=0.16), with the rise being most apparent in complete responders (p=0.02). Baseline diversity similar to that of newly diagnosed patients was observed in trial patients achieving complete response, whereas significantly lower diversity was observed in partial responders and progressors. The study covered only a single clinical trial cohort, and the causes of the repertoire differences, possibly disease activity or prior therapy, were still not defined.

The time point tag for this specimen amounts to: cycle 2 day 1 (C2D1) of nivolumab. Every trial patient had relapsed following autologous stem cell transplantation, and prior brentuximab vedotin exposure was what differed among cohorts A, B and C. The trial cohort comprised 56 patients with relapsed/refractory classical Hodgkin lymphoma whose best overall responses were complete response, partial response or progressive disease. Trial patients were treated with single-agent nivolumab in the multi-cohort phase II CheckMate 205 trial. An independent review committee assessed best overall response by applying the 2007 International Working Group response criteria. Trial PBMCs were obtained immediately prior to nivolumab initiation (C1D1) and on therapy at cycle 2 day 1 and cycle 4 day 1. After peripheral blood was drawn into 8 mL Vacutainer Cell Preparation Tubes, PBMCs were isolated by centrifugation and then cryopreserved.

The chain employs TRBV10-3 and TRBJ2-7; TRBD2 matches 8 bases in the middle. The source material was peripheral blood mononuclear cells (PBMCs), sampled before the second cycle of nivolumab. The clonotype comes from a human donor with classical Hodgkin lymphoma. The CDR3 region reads CAISPSGLSYEQYF. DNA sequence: TGTGCCATCTCCCCTAGCGGGTTAAGCTACGAGCAGTACTTC.